This T cell receptor (beta chain) was retrieved from a study of cytomegalovirus exposure and HLA in healthy donors. Study at large: The same platform was used for the 100 to 150 validation repertoires and the approximately 670 first-cohort repertoires, a later analysis reported.

Study-wide points: Cytomegalovirus association was listed for about 170 TCR beta chains. The tendency of first-cohort TCR clusters to co-occur in the 100 to 150 validation repertoires was identified by a subsequent analysis.

Some clones are missing from TCRdb's copy, which holds only in-frame ones; the method was immunoSEQ multiplex PCR. The top ten hold roughly 1.2% of the sample, which has approximately 200,000 clones, about three quarters seen once. This CDR3 contains 15 residues. This clone was counted only a few times. The antigen is undetermined. This chain uses TRBV21-1 with TRBJ1-4; the D call TRBD1 from the table was never checked on the DNA. TRBV21-1 is termed a pseudogene. Sequencing used PBMCs. The source is a woman aged 25 to 39 in good health and CMV-seronegative. The CDR3 DNA reads TGTGCCAGCAGCCTCCGCCACAGGGGGCTTGAAAAACTGTTTTTT. This sequence encodes CASSLRHRGLEKLFF.